The 13 T cell receptor beta chains below were found in one sample sequenced in a study of blood T cell repertoires in COVID-19 (dated by TCRdb to about 2020). Library generation was performed with the immunoSEQ multiplex PCR assay. Not all clones reach the TCRdb copy of this immuneACCESS table, which keeps in-frame sequences only. Checked studies attribute under half of the gap to unresolved V genes and leave the rest unexplained. This sample lists about 220,000 clones; over 65% were detected once. Of the sample, about 3.7% falls within the top ten clones. The specimen sequenced was PBMCs or T cells enriched from blood (not recorded which). The receptor set was obtained from an older woman who had recovered from COVID-19.

This chain connects TRBV5-1 to TRBJ1-1; weak D call: TRBD1 (6 bases). The V end was cut by 3 bases, the J end by 6 bases, with 21 bases between. Germline V CDR1 and CDR2: SGHRS, YFSETQ. The CDR3 is made up of 16 amino acids. Written as DNA, the CDR3 is TGCGCCAGCAGCTGGAGTCTCAGTGGGGGGGCATCTGAAGCTTTCTTT. Translated, it gives CASSWSLSGGASEAFF.

CDR3 amino acids: CAISGSGSTDTQYF. The CDR3 bases are TGTGCCATCAGTGGTAGCGGGAGCACAGATACGCAGTATTTT. V is TRBV10-3 and J is TRBJ2-3, with 7 positions matching TRBD2. CDR3 size: 14 residues. The trim removed 4 bases at V and 0 bases at J, leaving 1 base unmatched. CDR1 is ENHRY, CDR2 SYGVKD, per germline.

The rearrangement links TRBV6-5 to TRBJ1-6; D gene ambiguous. Germline V gene sequence: CDR1 MNHEY, CDR2 SVGAGI. The CDR3 is 14 amino acids. Trimming pared 6 bases from V and 4 bases from J, leaving 10 bases between. CDR3: CASSNGNYNSPLHF. In DNA, the CDR3 is TGTGCCAGCAGCAACGGGAATTATAATTCACCCCTCCACTTT.

The chain recombines TRBV20-1 with TRBJ1-1; a possible D gene is TRBD1 (5 bases). The CDR3 has 12 residues. Germline V gene lookup returns CDR1 DFQATT and CDR2 SNEGSKA (reference sequence). Deletions cut 3 bases from V and 11 bases from J, with 16 bases between. This chain's CDR3 is CSASLGGREAFF. The CDR3 bases are TGCAGTGCTAGTTTGGGGGGGAGGGAGGCTTTCTTT.

The chain carries TRBV4-3 and TRBJ2-4, with 9 bases aligning to TRBD1. V was clipped by 0 bases and J by 2 bases; unmatched bases: 2. The CDR3 runs 16 residues. CDR1 and CDR2 (germline): LGHNA, YSLEER. The CDR3 DNA sequence: TGCGCCAGCAGCCAAGAGGGACAGGGAACCAAAAACATTCAGTACTTC. It translates to CASSQEGQGTKNIQYF.

This clone was picked up one time. This chain connects TRBV19 to TRBJ1-2, with 7 bases fitting TRBD1. V shed 8 bases and J 2 bases; nucleotides not matched to a gene: 2. The CDR3 extends over 12 amino acids. Germline V gene sequence: CDR1 LNHDA, CDR2 SQIVND (reference sequence). CDR3 sequence: CASETGNYGYTF. The CDR3 bases are TGTGCCAGTGAGACAGGGAACTATGGCTACACCTTC.

The V and J genes are TRBV7-9 and TRBJ2-7; 8 bases fit TRBD1. With 6 bases clipped from V and 0 bases from J, the junction kept 7 bases outside the gene matches. From germline, CDR1 is SEHNR and CDR2 FQNEAQ (reference sequence). The CDR3 is 15 residues long. In nucleotides, the CDR3 is TGTGCCAGCAGACAAACAGGGGGGAACTCCTACGAGCAGTACTTC. This translates into CASRQTGGNSYEQYF.

V usage is TRBV5-1 and J usage is TRBJ2-7, with TRBD2 matching over 9 bases. CDR1 and CDR2 from the germline V gene are SGHRS and YFSETQ. The ends lost 2 bases at V and 0 bases at J; junction bases unmatched: 6. The CDR3 runs 16 residues. CDR3 nucleotides: TGCGCCAGCAGCTTAGCGGGGGGCGCGACCTCCTACGAGCAGTACTTC. Translation gives CASSLAGGATSYEQYF. The full variable domain, rest sourced from reference TRBV5-1 and TRBJ2-7, is KAGVTQTPRYLIKTRGQQVTLSCSPISGHRSVSWYQQTPGQGLQFLFEYFSETQRNKGNFPGRFSGRQFSNSRSEMNVSTLELGDSALYLCASSLAGGATSYEQYFGPGTRLTVT.

The V call is TRBV15, the J call TRBJ1-1; 8 bases align to TRBD1. Germline CDR1 LNHNV, CDR2 YYDKDF (reference sequence). The length of the CDR3 is 14 residues. V gave up 0 bases and J gave up 6 bases; unmatched junction bases: 3. The chain's CDR3 is CATSRDLQGAEAFF. For the CDR3, the DNA is TGTGCCACCAGCAGAGATTTACAGGGGGCTGAAGCTTTCTTT.

V and J are TRBV6-5 and TRBJ2-1; 7 positions match TRBD2. From germline, CDR1 is MNHEY and CDR2 SVGAGI. This CDR3 is built from 12 residues. V dropped 6 bases and J dropped 9; count of bases not matched to a gene: 5. In DNA form, the CDR3 reads TGTGCCAGCAGCCGGGGAGGGAGTGAGCAGTTCTTC. It specifies CASSRGGSEQFF.

This chain uses TRBV4-3 with TRBJ1-2, with D maybe TRBD1 (6 bases). This CDR3 is built from 15 residues. From germline, CDR1 is LGHNA and CDR2 YSLEER. V was clipped by 0 bases and J by 8 bases, with 16 bases between them. The CDR3 region has the DNA TGCGCCAGCAGCCAAGAAGGGGGGGTGAGACAGGGCTACACCTTC. Translation: CASSQEGGVRQGYTF.

Notes on this clone: Additional DNA sequences in this sample encode the identical CDR3. The rearrangement uses TRBV12-3 or TRBV12-4 and TRBJ1-1; D call uncertain. The CDR3 is 11 residues long. V was cut by 3 bases and J by 3 bases, with 2 bases left in between. CDR3 sequence reads: CASSFYTEAFF. CDR3 coding DNA: TGTGCCAGCAGTTTCTACACTGAAGCTTTCTTT.

This clone has just a few counts. The chain recombines TRBV6-5 with TRBJ1-1; a possible D gene is TRBD1 (6 bases). Germline CDR1 is MNHEY and CDR2 is SVGAGI. V was trimmed by 6 bases and J by 6 bases, leaving 17 bases between them. CDR3 length: 14 amino acids. CDR3 nucleotides: TGTGCCAGCAGCCCGACGGGCCCAGGGGCTGAAGCTTTCTTT. Its protein product is CASSPTGPGAEAFF.